The 31 T cell receptor beta chains below come from one sample, sequenced in a study of cytomegalovirus exposure and HLA in healthy donors. Researchers ran the PCR with 60 Vbeta and 13 Jbeta primers. Profiling relied on immunoSEQ multiplex PCR, and the TCRdb table lists in-frame clones only, not all of them. The table lists about 120,000 clones, nearly 75% of them singletons. The sequenced material came from PBMCs. The receptors shown here come from a man younger than 45 in good health and CMV-seropositive.

The chain joins TRBV5-6 to TRBJ1-2, with 8 bases identical to TRBD1. Germline CDR1 reads SGHDT; CDR2 reads YYEEEE. This CDR3 comprises 13 residues. Losses at the gene ends were 3 bases for V and 7 bases for J; bases not matched to a gene: 5. CDR3 amino acids: CASSSQGASGYTF. CDR3 bases: TGTGCCAGCAGCTCCCAGGGGGCGTCTGGCTACACCTTC.

V and J are TRBV7-9 and TRBJ2-3; a possible D gene is TRBD2 (6 bases). V was cut by 5 bases and J by 10 bases, with 22 bases left in between. Per germline, CDR1 SEHNR and CDR2 FQNEAQ (reference sequence). The CDR3 contains 15 residues. In nucleotides, the CDR3 is TGTGCCAGCAGCGCGCCGACAGTGGAGGGTAGGGCGCAGTATTTT. As protein: CASSAPTVEGRAQYF.

The CDR3 coding sequence is TGTGCCAGCAGCGGCGACAGAGAGATGGAGCCCCAGCATTTT. Residues: CASSGDREMEPQHF. This chain uses TRBV9 with TRBJ1-5; a weak D match, TRBD1 (5 bases). The CDR3 has 14 amino acids. Trimming cost V 3 bases and J 8 bases, with 15 bases left between them. Germline V gene sequence: CDR1 SGDLS, CDR2 YYNGEE.

The sample holds one count of this clone. V usage is TRBV2 and J usage is TRBJ2-2; D not resolved. V was pared by 7 bases and J by 4 bases, with 10 bases between. The CDR3 runs to 13 residues. The germline CDR1 and CDR2 sequences are SNHLY and FYNNEI. Here the CDR3 DNA reads TGTGCCAGCACCCCGACTGTCACCGGGGAGCTGTTTTTT. This gives the protein CASTPTVTGELFF. Filled out from reference TRBV2 and TRBJ2-2, the complete variable domain reads EPEVTQTPSHQVTQMGQEVILRCVPISNHLYFYWYRQILGQKVEFLVSFYNNEISEKSEIFDDQFSVERPDGSNFTLKIRSTKLEDSAMYFCASTPTVTGELFFGEGSRLTVL.

This chain uses TRBV28 with TRBJ1-5, with TRBD1 matching over 12 bases. The CDR3 consists of 15 residues. The germline V gene has CDR1 MDHEN and CDR2 SYDVKM. V shed 11 bases, J shed 0 bases, and the junction held 5 bases outside the gene matches. CDR3 in DNA: TGTGCCGGGGGACAGGGGGCGGCTAGCAATCAGCCCCAGCATTTT. Translation: CAGGQGAASNQPQHF.

This clone was detected only a few times. The rearrangement links TRBV5-1 to TRBJ2-5, with 12 bases identical to TRBD2. V gave up 4 bases and J gave up 4 bases; unmatched junction bases: 11. The V gene's germline CDR1 is SGHRS and CDR2 YFSETQ. The CDR3 sequence is 17 residues long. The CDR3 nucleotides read TGCGCCAGCAGCCTAGCGGGGGGGCAGGCGCGGTCAGAGACCCAGTACTTC. Translation gives CASSLAGGQARSETQYF.

The gene calls are TRBV7-7 and TRBJ2-1; 7 bases match TRBD1. Unmatched junction bases numbered 12, after V lost 4 bases and J lost 6 bases. The CDR3 has 16 amino acids. Germline lookup yields CDR1 SSHAT and CDR2 FNYEAQ (reference sequence). The CDR3 sequence is CASSSQWGRGLNEQFF. The DNA of the CDR3 is TGTGCCAGCAGCTCGCAATGGGGAAGGGGGCTCAATGAGCAGTTCTTC.

This chain connects TRBV9 to TRBJ2-3, with D possibly being TRBD2 (7 bases). The CDR3 spans 16 residues. V was trimmed by 3 bases and J by 3 bases, leaving 17 bases between them. The germline CDR1 and CDR2 sequences are SGDLS and YYNGEE. For the CDR3, the DNA is TGTGCCAGCAGCGGAAGAAGGGGGGGAACGACAGATACGCAGTATTTT. Its protein product is CASSGRRGGTTDTQYF.

This clone was seen only a few times. The chain uses TRBV10-3 and TRBJ2-1, with 9 bases matching TRBD1. The V gene end was trimmed by 2 bases and the J gene end by 7 bases; junction bases not matched to a gene: 3. Germline values: CDR1 ENHRY, CDR2 SYGVKD. This CDR3 comprises 14 residues. The CDR3 here is CAISEIQGANEQFF. In DNA, the CDR3 is TGTGCCATCAGTGAGATACAGGGGGCTAATGAGCAGTTCTTC.

This chain uses TRBV18 with TRBJ2-7, with D perhaps TRBD2 (5 bases). Germline assignment: CDR1 KGHSH and CDR2 LQKENI. The length of the CDR3 is 12 residues. V lost 2 bases, J lost 6 bases, and 8 bases lay in between. The CDR3 reads CASSPLDSEQYF. As DNA, the CDR3 is TGTGCCAGCTCACCATTGGACTCCGAGCAGTACTTC.

The V and J genes are TRBV4-1 and TRBJ2-3; TRBD2 matches at 12 bases. This CDR3 has 17 amino acids. In germline, CDR1 is MGHRA, CDR2 YSYEKL. Trimming removed 8 bases from V and 1 base from J; junction bases left unmatched: 10. CDR3 loop: CASSPSGGAWGTDTQYF. CDR3 bases: TGCGCCAGCTCTCCTAGCGGGGGGGCCTGGGGCACAGATACGCAGTATTTT.

A word on this clone: This specimen includes other DNA sequences encoding the same CDR3. The genes are TRBV29-1 and TRBJ1-6; 7 bases are shared with TRBD1. V dropped 1 base and J dropped 6; count of bases not matched to a gene: 6. The germline gives CDR1 SQVTM, CDR2 ANQGSEA. CDR3 length equals 15 residues. CDR3 in amino acids: CSVEVTGEPNSPLHF. The CDR3 DNA follows: TGCAGCGTTGAAGTCACAGGGGAGCCTAATTCACCCCTCCACTTT.

The rearrangement joins TRBV28 to TRBJ2-3, with TRBD2 matching over 10 bases. The CDR3 covers 14 residues. Germline V gene lookup returns CDR1 MDHEN and CDR2 SYDVKM. V shed 7 bases and J 3 bases; nucleotides not matched to a gene: 4. DNA for the CDR3: TGTGCCAGCACTCGAGCGGGGGGGACAGATACGCAGTATTTT. Its translation: CASTRAGGTDTQYF.

This rearrangement joins TRBV7-9 to TRBJ2-5; 7 bases map to TRBD2. In germline, CDR1 is SEHNR, CDR2 FQNEAQ (reference sequence). The CDR3 runs 15 residues. V shed 7 bases and J 1 base; nucleotides not matched to a gene: 9. CDR3 residues: CASIGSSGPQETQYF. The CDR3 region has the DNA TGTGCCAGCATAGGGTCTAGCGGCCCCCAAGAGACCCAGTACTTC.

The chain has TRBV4-3 and TRBJ2-5; D gene unclear. TRBJ2-7 explains the end of the DNA better; the J call may be wrong. The V gene's germline CDR1 is LGHNA and CDR2 YSLEER. The CDR3 runs to 14 residues. The CDR3 DNA is TGCGCCAGCAGCCAAGGTCGCCGAACCTACGAGCAGTACTTC. This encodes CASSQGRRTYEQYF.

The rearrangement joins TRBV30 to TRBJ2-3, with a weak D call TRBD1 (6 bases). Per germline, CDR1 GTSNPN and CDR2 SVGIG (reference sequence). Trimming removed 3 bases from V and 0 bases from J, with 7 bases in between. The CDR3 is made up of 13 amino acids. DNA for the CDR3: TGTGCCTGGAGCAGGGGTAGCACAGATACGCAGTATTTT. Encoded protein: CAWSRGSTDTQYF.

This clone was observed once. The J gene is TRBJ2-2, the V gene TRBV4-3; 9 bases are shared with TRBD2. Germline CDR1 reads LGHNA; CDR2 reads YSLEER. J lost 3 bases, V lost 1 base, and 3 bases had no gene match. CDR3 length equals 16 residues. The CDR3, as DNA: TGCGCCAGCAGCCAAGGGCTAGCGGGGTACACCGGGGAGCTGTTTTTT. Translating it yields CASSQGLAGYTGELFF.

The rearrangement uses TRBV5-1 and TRBJ2-3, with TRBD2 as a possible D gene (6 bases). This CDR3 comprises 14 residues. Germline V gene data show CDR1 as SGHRS and CDR2 as YFSETQ. The V end lost 4 bases, the J end lost 0 bases, and 9 bases lay between the germline ends. The CDR3 reads CASSAGTSTDTQYF. CDR3 bases: TGCGCCAGCAGCGCCGGGACTAGCACAGATACGCAGTATTTT.

The chain links TRBV2 to TRBJ1-2; D may be TRBD1 (5 bases). Germline loops: CDR1 SNHLY, CDR2 FYNNEI. There are 15 residues in the CDR3. Trimming left V 1 base short and J 3 bases short, with 12 bases between. CDR3 sequence reads: CASSEEFQGYYGYTF. The CDR3, as DNA: TGTGCCAGCAGTGAAGAATTTCAGGGTTACTATGGCTACACCTTC.

The genes are TRBV4-2 and TRBJ2-1; 9 bases line up with TRBD2. Germline V gene data show CDR1 as LGHNA and CDR2 as YNFKEQ. The CDR3 is 17 amino acids. V was pared by 1 base and J by 7 bases, with 11 bases of the junction left unmatched. CDR3 in DNA: TGTGCCAGCAGCCAAGGGTATCCAGCGGGGGGAGAGAATGAGCAGTTCTTC. Translation: CASSQGYPAGGENEQFF.

V gene TRBV30 combines with J gene TRBJ1-5; D is ambiguous. The CDR3 runs 14 residues. Germline CDR1 reads GTSNPN; CDR2 reads SVGIG (reference sequence). Trimming removed 4 bases at V and 0 bases at J, with 10 bases between. CDR3 amino acids: CAWTHGVSNQPQHF. The CDR3 nucleotides read TGTGCCTGGACCCACGGGGTTAGCAATCAGCCCCAGCATTTT.

This rearrangement joins TRBV7-2 to TRBJ2-3; TRBD2 matches at 14 bases. The ends lost 5 bases at V and 9 bases at J; junction bases unmatched: 13. CDR1 is SGHTA, CDR2 FQGNSA, per germline. CDR3 length equals 17 residues. CDR3 sequence reads: CASSPRGLAGARGTQYF. The CDR3 nucleotides read TGTGCCAGCAGCCCAAGGGGACTAGCGGGGGCCCGGGGCACGCAGTATTTT. Combining the CDR3 with reference TRBV7-2 and TRBJ2-3 gives the whole variable domain GAGVSQSPSNKVTEKGKDVELRCDPISGHTALYWYRQSLGQGLEFLIYFQGNSAPDKSGLPSDRFSAERTGGSVSTLTIQRTQQEDSAVYLCASSPRGLAGARGTQYFGPGTRLTVL.

This clone occurred once. This chain connects TRBV6-4 to TRBJ2-3; D may be TRBD2 (6 bases). CDR1 and CDR2 from the germline V gene are MRHNA and SNTAGT. CDR3 length: 15 amino acids. The ends were cut back, 1 base at V and 5 bases at J, with 13 bases in the middle. CDR3 coding DNA: TGTGCCAGCAGTGACTTGGGCAGGGAGGAAGATACGCAGTATTTT. Protein sequence: CASSDLGREEDTQYF.

This chain uses TRBV13 with TRBJ2-4, with 8 bases that match TRBD1. J was trimmed by 1 base and V by 2 bases; bases with no gene match: 1. Germline CDR1 PRHDT, CDR2 FYEKMQ (reference sequence). The CDR3 is 15 residues long. For the CDR3, the DNA is TGTGCCAGCAGCTTACGGACAGGGGCCAAAAACATTCAGTACTTC. This sequence encodes CASSLRTGAKNIQYF.

The CDR3 sequence is CAIGAGYEQYF. CDR3 DNA sequence: TGTGCCATCGGGGCCGGATACGAGCAGTACTTC. V usage is TRBV10-3 and J usage is TRBJ2-5; TRBD1 might be the D (5 bases). The last part of the DNA fits TRBJ2-7 better; the J call may be wrong. CDR1 and CDR2 from the germline V gene are ENHRY and SYGVKD. The CDR3 spans 11 residues.

The chain employs TRBV25-1 and TRBJ2-5; TRBD1 matches at 7 bases. Germline CDR1 MGHDK, CDR2 SYGVNS. The V and J ends lost 4 bases and 6 bases, in that order; junction bases with no gene match: 11. The CDR3 spans 15 residues. CDR3 amino acids: CASSGGTASSQTQYF. As DNA, the CDR3 is TGTGCCAGCAGTGGAGGGACAGCGTCTTCGCAGACCCAGTACTTC.

This sequence joins TRBV28 and TRBJ2-5, with TRBD2 matching over 10 bases. Germline CDR1 is MDHEN and CDR2 is SYDVKM. This CDR3 comprises 15 residues. The trim removed 7 bases at V and 5 bases at J, leaving 10 bases unmatched. The CDR3 loop reads CASTASGGYGETQYF. The CDR3 DNA reads as TGTGCCAGCACGGCTAGCGGGGGTTACGGGGAGACCCAGTACTTC.

V is TRBV9 and J is TRBJ2-2, with D uncertain. The ends were cut back, 4 bases at V and 1 base at J, with 11 bases in the middle. This CDR3 comprises 15 residues. CDR1 and CDR2 (germline): SGDLS, YYNGEE. The CDR3 spells CASSTSLLNTGELFF. CDR3 bases: TGTGCCAGCAGCACATCCCTCTTGAACACCGGGGAGCTGTTTTTT.

The gene calls are TRBV29-1 and TRBJ1-1; D call uncertain. Germline CDR1 SQVTM, CDR2 ANQGSEA. This CDR3 region has 13 residues. Deletions cut 7 bases from V and 3 bases from J, with 15 bases between. This CDR3 reads CSAQTHSDTEAFF. The DNA for the CDR3 is TGCAGCGCCCAGACACATAGCGACACTGAAGCTTTCTTT.

The chain employs TRBV28 and TRBJ1-5, with D possibly matching TRBD1 (5 bases). Trimming removed 5 bases from V and 7 bases from J, with 15 bases in between. CDR1 and CDR2 from the germline V gene are MDHEN and SYDVKM. The CDR3 covers 14 residues. CDR3 DNA sequence: TGTGCCAGCAGTACTTGGGGGGGTCGCCAGCCCCAGCATTTT. Its translation is CASSTWGGRQPQHF.

The chain recombines TRBV7-3 with TRBJ2-2; 10 bases fit TRBD1. From germline, CDR1 is SGHTA and CDR2 FQGTGA. The CDR3 is 14 residues long. Trimming took 4 bases from V and 4 from J; bases not matched to a gene: 0. The CDR3 coding sequence is TGTGCCAGCAGCTGGACAGGGGGCACCGGGGAGCTGTTTTTT. It encodes CASSWTGGTGELFF.